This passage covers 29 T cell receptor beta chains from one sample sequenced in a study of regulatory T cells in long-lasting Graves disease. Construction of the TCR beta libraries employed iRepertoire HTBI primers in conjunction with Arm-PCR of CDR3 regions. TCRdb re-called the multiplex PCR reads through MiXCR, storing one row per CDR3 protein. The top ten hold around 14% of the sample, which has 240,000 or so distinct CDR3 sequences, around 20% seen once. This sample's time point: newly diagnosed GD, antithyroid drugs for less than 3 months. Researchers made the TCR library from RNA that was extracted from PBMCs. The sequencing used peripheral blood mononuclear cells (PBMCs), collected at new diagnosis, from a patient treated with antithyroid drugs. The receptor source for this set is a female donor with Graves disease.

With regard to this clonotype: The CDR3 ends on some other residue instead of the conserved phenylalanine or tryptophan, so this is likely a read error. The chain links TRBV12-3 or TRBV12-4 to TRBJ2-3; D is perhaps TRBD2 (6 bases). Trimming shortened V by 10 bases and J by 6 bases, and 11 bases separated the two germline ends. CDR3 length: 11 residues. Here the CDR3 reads CAISAGDTQYS. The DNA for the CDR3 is TGTGCCATTTCCGCGGGGGATACGCAGTATTCT.

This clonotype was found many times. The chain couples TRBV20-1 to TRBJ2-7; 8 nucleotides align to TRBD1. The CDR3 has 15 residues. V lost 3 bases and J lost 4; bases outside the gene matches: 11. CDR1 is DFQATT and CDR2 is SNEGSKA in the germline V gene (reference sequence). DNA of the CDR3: TGCAGTGCTAGTGACCTGGGCAGGGGGCGGTACGAGCAGTACTTC. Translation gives CSASDLGRGRYEQYF.

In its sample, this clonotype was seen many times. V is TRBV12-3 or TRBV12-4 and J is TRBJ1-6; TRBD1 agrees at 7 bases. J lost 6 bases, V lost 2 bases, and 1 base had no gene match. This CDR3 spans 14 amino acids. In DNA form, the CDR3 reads TGTGCCAGCAGTTTAAGGGGGCTTAATTCACCCCTCCACTTT. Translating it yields CASSLRGLNSPLHF.

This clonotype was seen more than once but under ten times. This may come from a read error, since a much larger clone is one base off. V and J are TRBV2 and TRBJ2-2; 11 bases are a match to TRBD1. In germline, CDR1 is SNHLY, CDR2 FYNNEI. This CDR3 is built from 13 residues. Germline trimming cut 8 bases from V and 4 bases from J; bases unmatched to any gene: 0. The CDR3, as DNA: TGTGCCAGCGGGACAGGGGGCACCGGGGAGCTGTTTTTT. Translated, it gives CASGTGGTGELFF.

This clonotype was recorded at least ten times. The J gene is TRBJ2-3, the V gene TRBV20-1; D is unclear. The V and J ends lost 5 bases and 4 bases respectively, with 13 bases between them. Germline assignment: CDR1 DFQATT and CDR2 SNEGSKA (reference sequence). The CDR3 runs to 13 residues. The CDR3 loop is CSALSSRSDTQYF. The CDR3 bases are TGCAGTGCTCTTTCCAGCCGATCAGATACGCAGTATTTT.

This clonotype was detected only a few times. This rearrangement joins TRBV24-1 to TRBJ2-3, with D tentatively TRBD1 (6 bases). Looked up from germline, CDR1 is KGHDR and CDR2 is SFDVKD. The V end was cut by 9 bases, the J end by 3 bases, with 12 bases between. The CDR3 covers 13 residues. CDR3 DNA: TGTGCCACCGGGGGCCTTGGGACAGATACGCAGTATTTT. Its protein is CATGGLGTDTQYF.

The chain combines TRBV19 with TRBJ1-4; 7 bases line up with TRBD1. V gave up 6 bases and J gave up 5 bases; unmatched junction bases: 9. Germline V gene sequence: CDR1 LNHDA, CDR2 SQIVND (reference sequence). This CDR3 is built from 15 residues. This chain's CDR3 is CASRTPGGGNEKLFF. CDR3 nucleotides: TGTGCCAGTAGGACGCCGGGAGGGGGCAATGAAAAACTGTTTTTT.

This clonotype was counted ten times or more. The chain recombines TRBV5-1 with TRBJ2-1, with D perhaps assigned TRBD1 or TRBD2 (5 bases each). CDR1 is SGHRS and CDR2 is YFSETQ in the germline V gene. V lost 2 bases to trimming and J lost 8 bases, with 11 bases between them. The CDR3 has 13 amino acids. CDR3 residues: CASSLTRDHEQFF. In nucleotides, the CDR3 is TGCGCCAGCAGCTTAACTAGGGACCATGAGCAGTTCTTC.

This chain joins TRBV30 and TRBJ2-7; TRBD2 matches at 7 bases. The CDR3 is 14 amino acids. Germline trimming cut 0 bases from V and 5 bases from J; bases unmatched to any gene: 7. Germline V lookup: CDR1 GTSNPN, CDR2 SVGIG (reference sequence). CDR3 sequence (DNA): TGTGCCTGGAGTGTACGTGGCGGGAGCGACGAGCAGTACTTC. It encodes CAWSVRGGSDEQYF.

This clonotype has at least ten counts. The CDR3 DNA is TGTGCCAGCAGCTTTTCAGGGGTCGGCGGCTACACCTTC. Its translation: CASSFSGVGGYTF. The chain combines TRBV7-2 with TRBJ1-2; D may be TRBD1 (6 bases). Germline-derived CDR1 and CDR2 are SGHTA and FQGNSA. Trimming took 3 bases from V and 8 from J, leaving 13 bases between them. CDR3 size: 13 residues. Using reference TRBV7-2 and TRBJ1-2 for the parts outside the CDR3, the full variable domain is GAGVSQSPSNKVTEKGKDVELRCDPISGHTALYWYRQSLGQGLEFLIYFQGNSAPDKSGLPSDRFSAERTGGSVSTLTIQRTQQEDSAVYLCASSFSGVGGYTFGSGTRLTVV.

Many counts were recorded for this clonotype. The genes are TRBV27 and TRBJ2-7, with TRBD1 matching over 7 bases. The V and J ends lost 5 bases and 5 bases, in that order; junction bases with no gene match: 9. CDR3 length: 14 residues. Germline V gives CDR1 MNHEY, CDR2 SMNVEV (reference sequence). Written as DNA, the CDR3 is TGTGCCAGCAGTCGGCCGGGACAGAACGACGAGCAGTACTTC. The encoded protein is CASSRPGQNDEQYF.

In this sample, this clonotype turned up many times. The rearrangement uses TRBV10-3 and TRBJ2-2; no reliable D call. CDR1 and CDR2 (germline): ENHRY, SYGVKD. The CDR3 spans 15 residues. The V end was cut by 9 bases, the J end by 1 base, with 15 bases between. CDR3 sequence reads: CAIPRWQQNTGELFF. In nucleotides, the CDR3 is TGTGCCATTCCGAGGTGGCAACAGAACACCGGGGAGCTGTTTTTT.

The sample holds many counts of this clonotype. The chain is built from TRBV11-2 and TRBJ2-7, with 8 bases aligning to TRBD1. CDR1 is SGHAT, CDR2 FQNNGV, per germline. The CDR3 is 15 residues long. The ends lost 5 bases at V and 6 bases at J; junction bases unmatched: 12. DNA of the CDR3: TGTGCCAGCAGCCAAAACCGAGACAGGGGCGCCGAGCAGTACTTC. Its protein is CASSQNRDRGAEQYF.

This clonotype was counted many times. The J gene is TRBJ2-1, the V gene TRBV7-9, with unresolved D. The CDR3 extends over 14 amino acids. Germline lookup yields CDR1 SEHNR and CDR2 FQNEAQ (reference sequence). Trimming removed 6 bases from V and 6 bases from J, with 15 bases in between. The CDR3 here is CASSYGSRVNEQFF. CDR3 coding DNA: TGTGCCAGCAGTTACGGATCCCGGGTCAATGAGCAGTTCTTC. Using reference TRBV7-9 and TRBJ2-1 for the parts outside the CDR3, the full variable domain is DTGVSQNPRHKITKRGQNVTFRCDPISEHNRLYWYRQTLGQGPEFLTYFQNEAQLEKSRLLSDRFSAERPKGSFSTLEIQRTEQGDSAMYLCASSYGSRVNEQFFGPGTRLTVL.

The CDR3 spells CASSDTGDGEQFF. In DNA, the CDR3 is TGTGCCAGCAGTGACACAGGGGACGGTGAGCAGTTCTTC. This chain connects TRBV2 to TRBJ2-1; 7 positions agree with TRBD1. V lost 3 bases, J lost 9 bases, and 5 bases stayed unmatched. This CDR3 is 13 amino acids long. CDR1 and CDR2 (germline): SNHLY, FYNNEI.

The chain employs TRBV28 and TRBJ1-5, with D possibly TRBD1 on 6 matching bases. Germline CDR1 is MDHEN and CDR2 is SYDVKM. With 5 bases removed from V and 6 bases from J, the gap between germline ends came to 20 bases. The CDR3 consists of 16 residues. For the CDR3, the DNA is TGTGCCAGCAGTCAAATGGGTTCAGGGGACGGTCAGCCCCAGCATTTT. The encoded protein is CASSQMGSGDGQPQHF. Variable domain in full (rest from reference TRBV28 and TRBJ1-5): DVKVTQSSRYLVKRTGEKVFLECVQDMDHENMFWYRQDPGLGLRLIYFSYDVKMKEKGDIPEGYSVSREKKERFSLILESASTNQTSMYLCASSQMGSGDGQPQHFGDGTRLSIL.

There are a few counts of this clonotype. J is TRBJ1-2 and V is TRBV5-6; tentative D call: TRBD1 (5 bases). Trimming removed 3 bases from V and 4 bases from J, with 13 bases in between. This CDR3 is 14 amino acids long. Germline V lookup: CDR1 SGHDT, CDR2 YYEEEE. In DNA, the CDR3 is TGTGCCAGCAGCTCCGGGACGGATCGCTATGGCTACACCTTC. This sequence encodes CASSSGTDRYGYTF.

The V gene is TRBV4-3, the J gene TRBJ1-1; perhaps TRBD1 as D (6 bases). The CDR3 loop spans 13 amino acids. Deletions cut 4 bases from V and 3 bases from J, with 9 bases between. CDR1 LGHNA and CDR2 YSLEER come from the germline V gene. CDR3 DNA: TGCGCCAGCAGCCGTCGACAGGACACTGAAGCTTTCTTT. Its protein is CASSRRQDTEAFF.

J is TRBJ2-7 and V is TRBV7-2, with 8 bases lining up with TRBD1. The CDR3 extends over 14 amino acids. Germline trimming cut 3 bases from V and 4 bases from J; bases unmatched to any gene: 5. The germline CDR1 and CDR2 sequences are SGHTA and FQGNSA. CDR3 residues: CASSLQGAGYEQYF. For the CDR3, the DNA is TGTGCCAGCAGCTTGCAGGGGGCGGGTTACGAGCAGTACTTC. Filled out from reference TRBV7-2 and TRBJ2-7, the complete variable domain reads GAGVSQSPSNKVTEKGKDVELRCDPISGHTALYWYRQSLGQGLEFLIYFQGNSAPDKSGLPSDRFSAERTGGSVSTLTIQRTQQEDSAVYLCASSLQGAGYEQYFGPGTRLTVT.

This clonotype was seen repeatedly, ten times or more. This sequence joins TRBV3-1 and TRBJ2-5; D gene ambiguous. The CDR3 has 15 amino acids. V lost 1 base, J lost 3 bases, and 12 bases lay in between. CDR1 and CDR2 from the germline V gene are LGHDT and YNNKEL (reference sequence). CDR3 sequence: CASSQGGADKETQYF. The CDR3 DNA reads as TGTGCCAGCAGCCAAGGTGGTGCAGACAAAGAGACCCAGTACTTC.

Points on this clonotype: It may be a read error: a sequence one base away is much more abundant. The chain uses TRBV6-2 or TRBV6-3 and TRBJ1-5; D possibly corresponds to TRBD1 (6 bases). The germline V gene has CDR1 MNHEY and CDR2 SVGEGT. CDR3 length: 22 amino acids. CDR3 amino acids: CAGRLPLITGTPNDYSNQPQHF. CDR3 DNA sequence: TGTGCCGGCAGACTCCCCCTCATAACCGGGACACCGAACGATTATAGCAATCAGCCCCAGCATTTT.

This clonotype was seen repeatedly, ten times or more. CDR3 in DNA: TGCAGTGCTACTACCAGGGGGTACGAGCAGTACTTC. Its protein is CSATTRGYEQYF. This sequence joins TRBV20-1 and TRBJ2-7, with 7 bases identical to TRBD1. This CDR3 comprises 12 residues. In germline, CDR1 is DFQATT, CDR2 SNEGSKA (reference sequence). The V gene end was trimmed by 4 bases and the J gene end by 4 bases; junction bases not matched to a gene: 4.

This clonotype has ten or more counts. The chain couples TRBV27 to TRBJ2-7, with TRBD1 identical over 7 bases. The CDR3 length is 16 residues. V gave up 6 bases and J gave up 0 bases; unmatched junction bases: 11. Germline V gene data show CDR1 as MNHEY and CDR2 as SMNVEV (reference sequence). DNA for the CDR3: TGTGCCAGCAGGACGGGAAGACAGGGCTTCTCCTACGAGCAGTACTTC. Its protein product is CASRTGRQGFSYEQYF.

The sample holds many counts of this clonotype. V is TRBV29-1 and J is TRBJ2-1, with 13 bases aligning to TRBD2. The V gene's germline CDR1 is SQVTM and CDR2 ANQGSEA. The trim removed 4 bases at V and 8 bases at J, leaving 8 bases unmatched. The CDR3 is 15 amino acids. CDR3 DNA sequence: TGCAGCGTTGGCAAGACTAGCGGGGGGATCGATGAGCAGTTCTTC. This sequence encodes CSVGKTSGGIDEQFF.

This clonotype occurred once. In nucleotides, the CDR3 is TGTGCCAGCAGTCCAGACAGGGCCCAAAATAGCAATCAGCCCCAGCATTTT. The encoded protein is CASSPDRAQNSNQPQHF. This rearrangement joins TRBV28 to TRBJ1-5; 7 bases map to TRBD1. CDR3 length: 17 amino acids. With 5 bases clipped from V and 0 bases from J, the junction kept 10 bases outside the gene matches. CDR1 and CDR2 from the germline V gene are MDHEN and SYDVKM.

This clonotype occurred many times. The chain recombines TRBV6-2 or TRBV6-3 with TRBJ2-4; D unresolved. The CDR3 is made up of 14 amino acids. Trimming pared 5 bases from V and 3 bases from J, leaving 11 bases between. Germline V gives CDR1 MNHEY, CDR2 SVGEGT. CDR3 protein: CASSADPSKNIQYF. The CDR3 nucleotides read TGTGCCAGCAGTGCCGACCCTAGCAAAAACATTCAGTACTTC.

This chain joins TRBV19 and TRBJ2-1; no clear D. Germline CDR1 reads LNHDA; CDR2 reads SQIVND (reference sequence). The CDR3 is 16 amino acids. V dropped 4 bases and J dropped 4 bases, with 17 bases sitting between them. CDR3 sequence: CASSTARVSRYNEQFF. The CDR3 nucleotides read TGTGCCAGTAGTACGGCTAGGGTGAGTAGGTACAATGAGCAGTTCTTC.

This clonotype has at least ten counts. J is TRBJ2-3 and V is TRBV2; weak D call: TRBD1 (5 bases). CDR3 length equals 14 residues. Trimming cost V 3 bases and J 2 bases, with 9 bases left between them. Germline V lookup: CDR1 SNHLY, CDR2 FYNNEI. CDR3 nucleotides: TGTGCCAGCAGTGACGGCAGGGACACAGATACGCAGTATTTT. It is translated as CASSDGRDTDTQYF.

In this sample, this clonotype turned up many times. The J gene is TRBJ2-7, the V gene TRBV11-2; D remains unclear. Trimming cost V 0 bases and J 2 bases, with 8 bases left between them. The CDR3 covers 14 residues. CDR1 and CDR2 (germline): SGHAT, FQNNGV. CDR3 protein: CASSLEPQAYEQYF. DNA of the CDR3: TGTGCCAGCAGCTTAGAGCCTCAGGCCTACGAGCAGTACTTC.